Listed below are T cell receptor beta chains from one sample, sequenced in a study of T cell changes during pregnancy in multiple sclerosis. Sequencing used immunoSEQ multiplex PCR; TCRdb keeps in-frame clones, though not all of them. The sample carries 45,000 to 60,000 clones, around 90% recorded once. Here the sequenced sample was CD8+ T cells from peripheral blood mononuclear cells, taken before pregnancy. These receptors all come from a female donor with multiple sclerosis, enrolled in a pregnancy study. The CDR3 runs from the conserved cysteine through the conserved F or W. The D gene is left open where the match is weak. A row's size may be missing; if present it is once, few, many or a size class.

CDR3 DNA: TGTGCCAGCAGCGTAGGGGCCCTTCAGGGAAACACCATATATTTT
CDR3 protein: CASSVGALQGNTIYF
D gene: NA
clone size: NA
J gene: TRBJ1-3
V gene: TRBV9

CDR3 DNA: TGTGCCAGCAGCACGAACCCAGCCCAGGGGCGAGATACGCAGTATTTT
CDR3 protein: CASSTNPAQGRDTQYF
D gene: NA
clone size: once
J gene: TRBJ2-3
V gene: TRBV5-5

CDR3 DNA: TGTGCCAGCAGGGGGACAGGGGGCCTGAATGAAAAACTGTTTTTT
CDR3 protein: CASRGTGGLNEKLFF
D gene: TRBD1
clone size: NA
J gene: TRBJ1-4
V gene: TRBV27

CDR3 DNA: TGCAGCGTTGGAAGCGGGGGGATGAATGAGCAGTTCTTC
CDR3 protein: CSVGSGGMNEQFF
D gene: TRBD2
clone size: NA
J gene: TRBJ2-1
V gene: TRBV29-1

CDR3 DNA: TGTGCCAGCAGTTCGCTAGCAGGCACGCAGTATTTT
CDR3 protein: CASSSLAGTQYF
D gene: NA
clone size: few
J gene: TRBJ2-3
V gene: TRBV27

CDR3 DNA: TGCAGTGCCCGCGCCTACAATGAGCAGTTCTTC
CDR3 protein: CSARAYNEQFF
D gene: NA
clone size: NA
J gene: TRBJ2-1
V gene: TRBV20-1

CDR3 DNA: TGTGCCAGCAGCTCTTGGTGGCAATTAAGCACAGATACGCAGTATTTT
CDR3 protein: CASSSWWQLSTDTQYF
D gene: NA
clone size: NA
J gene: TRBJ2-3
V gene: TRBV5-6

CDR3 DNA: TGTGCCAGCACCTCAGGGGGTATGAACACTGAAGCTTTCTTT
CDR3 protein: CASTSGGMNTEAFF
D gene: TRBD1
clone size: once
J gene: TRBJ1-1
V gene: TRBV6-6

CDR3 DNA: TGTGCCAGCAGTTCTGAGGAACGCAACACCGGGGAGCTGTTTTTT
CDR3 protein: CASSSEERNTGELFF
D gene: NA
clone size: NA
J gene: TRBJ2-2
V gene: TRBV27

CDR3 DNA: TGTGCCAGCACCTCCATAACAGGGATGGCCTACGAGCAGTACTTC
CDR3 protein: CASTSITGMAYEQYF
D gene: NA
clone size: NA
J gene: TRBJ2-7
V gene: TRBV6-1

CDR3 DNA: TGTGCCAGCACCTACGGGGAGGGTGGCAATCAGCCCCAGCATTTT
CDR3 protein: CASTYGEGGNQPQHF
D gene: NA
clone size: once
J gene: TRBJ1-5
V gene: TRBV5-6

CDR3 DNA: TGTGCCACCTCCGGGACAGCTAATTCACCCCTCCACTTT
CDR3 protein: CATSGTANSPLHF
D gene: TRBD1
clone size: NA
J gene: TRBJ1-6
V gene: TRBV6-5

CDR3 DNA: TGCAGCGTTGTGGACAGGGGGCCCTACGAGCAGTACTTC
CDR3 protein: CSVVDRGPYEQYF
D gene: TRBD1
clone size: NA
J gene: TRBJ2-7
V gene: TRBV29-1

CDR3 DNA: TGTGCCAGCAGCACTAGCGGGGGGGCCGGCAATGAGCAGTTCTTC
CDR3 protein: CASSTSGGAGNEQFF
D gene: TRBD2
clone size: NA
J gene: TRBJ2-1
V gene: TRBV9

CDR3 DNA: TGTGCCATCAGTGAGCCTGACAGGGGATACGGAAACACCATATATTTT
CDR3 protein: CAISEPDRGYGNTIYF
D gene: TRBD1
clone size: NA
J gene: TRBJ1-3
V gene: TRBV10-3

CDR3 DNA: TGTGCCATCAGGGTCGGGACTAGCGGGACCTACGAGCAGTACTTC
CDR3 protein: CAIRVGTSGTYEQYF
D gene: TRBD2
clone size: NA
J gene: TRBJ2-7
V gene: TRBV10-3

CDR3 DNA: TGTGCCAGCGGTTGGGGGGGGGAGTACGAGCAGTACTTC
CDR3 protein: CASGWGGEYEQYF
D gene: TRBD2
clone size: NA
J gene: TRBJ2-7
V gene: TRBV7-9

CDR3 DNA: TGTGCCAGCAGCTTAGGGACGGCGGGGGCTTTCTTT
CDR3 protein: CASSLGTAGAFF
D gene: NA
clone size: NA
J gene: TRBJ1-1
V gene: TRBV7-8

CDR3 DNA: TGTGCCAGCAGTGAAGCTGGCCTAGCGGGGGGGCCGTGGGAGACCCAGTACTTC
CDR3 protein: CASSEAGLAGGPWETQYF
D gene: TRBD2
clone size: NA
J gene: TRBJ2-5
V gene: TRBV2

CDR3 DNA: TGTGCCAGCACGAGTGGGCCACTCTACAATCAGCCCCAGCATTTT
CDR3 protein: CASTSGPLYNQPQHF
D gene: NA
clone size: few
J gene: TRBJ1-5
V gene: TRBV2

CDR3 DNA: TGTGCCAGCAGCTTCGGAGGGGCGCCCTACGAGCAGTACTTC
CDR3 protein: CASSFGGAPYEQYF
D gene: NA
clone size: NA
J gene: TRBJ2-7
V gene: TRBV11-2

CDR3 DNA: TGCAGCGTTGAACTCATACAAGGGGGCGGCCCGGAGCAGTACTTC
CDR3 protein: CSVELIQGGGPEQYF
D gene: TRBD1
clone size: NA
J gene: TRBJ2-7
V gene: TRBV29-1

CDR3 DNA: TGTGCCAGCTCACCAAACCAACGGGACAGGGGCTATGGCTACACCTTC
CDR3 protein: CASSPNQRDRGYGYTF
D gene: TRBD1
clone size: NA
J gene: TRBJ1-2
V gene: TRBV18

CDR3 DNA: TGTGCCAGCAGCTGGACTGGCACAGATACGCAGTATTTT
CDR3 protein: CASSWTGTDTQYF
D gene: NA
clone size: NA
J gene: TRBJ2-3
V gene: TRBV7-3

CDR3 DNA: TGTGCCAGCAGCCAAGATTTCTACGGCGAGCAGTACTTC
CDR3 protein: CASSQDFYGEQYF
D gene: NA
clone size: once
J gene: TRBJ2-7
V gene: TRBV4-2

CDR3 DNA: TGCGCCAGCAGCCAAACAGGATTCCAGGGCTACACCTTC
CDR3 protein: CASSQTGFQGYTF
D gene: NA
clone size: NA
J gene: TRBJ1-2
V gene: TRBV4-3

CDR3 DNA: TGTGCCAGCAGCCCCTCACAGGGCTACGAGCAGTACTTC
CDR3 protein: CASSPSQGYEQYF
D gene: NA
clone size: NA
J gene: TRBJ2-7
V gene: TRBV14

CDR3 DNA: TGTGCCACCCAGGGGGGGACAGGGCTTGCGTTTGGCTACACCTTC
CDR3 protein: CATQGGTGLAFGYTF
D gene: TRBD1
clone size: once
J gene: TRBJ1-2
V gene: TRBV11-2

CDR3 DNA: TGTGCCAGCAGTGAACCTACTAGCGGGGGAGCCTACGAGCAGTACTTC
CDR3 protein: CASSEPTSGGAYEQYF
D gene: TRBD2
clone size: NA
J gene: TRBJ2-7
V gene: TRBV6-1

CDR3 DNA: TGTGCCAGCAGCCCCGGGACTCCAAAGGTCCACGAGCAGTACTTC
CDR3 protein: CASSPGTPKVHEQYF
D gene: NA
clone size: NA
J gene: TRBJ2-7
V gene: TRBV7-6

CDR3 DNA: TGTGCCAGCAGTGAAAGCACCTCCTACGAGCAGTACTTC
CDR3 protein: CASSESTSYEQYF
D gene: NA
clone size: NA
J gene: TRBJ2-7
V gene: TRBV6-1

CDR3 DNA: TGTGCCAGTAGTATCCCCGGGACTGGGGGACCGAATTCACCCCTCCACTTT
CDR3 protein: CASSIPGTGGPNSPLHF
D gene: NA
clone size: NA
J gene: TRBJ1-6
V gene: TRBV19

CDR3 DNA: TGTGCCATCCTTACAGGGGGCTATCGGAAAGAGACCCAGTACTTC
CDR3 protein: CAILTGGYRKETQYF
D gene: TRBD1
clone size: NA
J gene: TRBJ2-5
V gene: TRBV2